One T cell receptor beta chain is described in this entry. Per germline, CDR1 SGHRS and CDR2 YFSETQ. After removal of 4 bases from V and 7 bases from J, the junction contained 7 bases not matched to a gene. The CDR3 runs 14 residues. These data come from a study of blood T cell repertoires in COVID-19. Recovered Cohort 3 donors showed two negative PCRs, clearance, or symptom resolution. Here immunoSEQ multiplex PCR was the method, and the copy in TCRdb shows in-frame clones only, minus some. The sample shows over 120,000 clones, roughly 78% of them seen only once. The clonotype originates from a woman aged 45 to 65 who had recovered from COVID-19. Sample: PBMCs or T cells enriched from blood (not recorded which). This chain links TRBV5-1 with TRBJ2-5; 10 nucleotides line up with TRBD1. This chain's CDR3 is CASSPGTGEGTQYF. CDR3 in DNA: TGCGCCAGCAGCCCCGGGACAGGGGAGGGGACCCAGTACTTC.